This T cell receptor (beta chain) was found in a study of blood T cell repertoires in COVID-19. Trimming removed 4 bases at V and 3 bases at J, with 7 bases between. CDR3 size: 11 residues. CDR1 is SQVTM, CDR2 ANQGSEA, per germline. TCRdb's table, derived via immunoSEQ multiplex PCR, lists solely in-frame clones and lacks some. Of 300,000 to 450,000 clones in the sample, approximately 90% were seen once. The sequenced material came from PBMCs or T cells enriched from blood (not recorded which). This chain links TRBV29-1 with TRBJ2-7; D not resolved. This TCR came from a woman younger than 30 who had recovered from COVID-19. The CDR3 coding sequence is TGCAGCGTTGTGGCTAGCTACGAGCAGTACTTC. It is translated as CSVVASYEQYF.